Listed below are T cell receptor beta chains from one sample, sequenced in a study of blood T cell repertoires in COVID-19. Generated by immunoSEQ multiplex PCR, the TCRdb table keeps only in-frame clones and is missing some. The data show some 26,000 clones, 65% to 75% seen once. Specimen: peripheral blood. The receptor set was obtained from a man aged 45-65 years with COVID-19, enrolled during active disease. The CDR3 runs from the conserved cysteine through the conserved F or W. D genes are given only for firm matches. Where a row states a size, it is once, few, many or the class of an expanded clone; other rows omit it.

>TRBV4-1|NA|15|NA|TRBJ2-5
TGCGCCAGCAGCCAAGACCTTGGACTCCCAGGGACCCAGTACTTC
CASSQDLGLPGTQYF
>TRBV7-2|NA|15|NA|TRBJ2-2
TGTGCCAGCAGCTTAGCTCTTGGGGGCGGCGGGGAGCTGTTTTTT
CASSLALGGGGELFF
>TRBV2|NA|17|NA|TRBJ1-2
TGTGCCAGCAGTCGCACCAATCCCGCCCGGGGAGGAGGGGGCTACACCTTC
CASSRTNPARGGGGYTF
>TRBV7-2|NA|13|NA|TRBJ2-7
TGTGCCAGCAGCTTAGTCTCCGGTTACGAGCAGTACTTC
CASSLVSGYEQYF
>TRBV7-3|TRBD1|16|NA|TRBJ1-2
TGTGCCAGCAGACTGACCGGACAGGGGGGTGTAAGTGGCTACACCTTC
CASRLTGQGGVSGYTF
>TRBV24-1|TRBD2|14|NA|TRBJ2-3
TGTGCCACCAGTGACCCCCGGGGGGGAGATACGCAGTATTTT
CATSDPRGGDTQYF
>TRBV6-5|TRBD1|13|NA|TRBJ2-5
TGTGCCAGCAGGAGACAGGGGCGGGAGACCCAGTACTTC
CASRRQGRETQYF
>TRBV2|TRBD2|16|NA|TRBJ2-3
TGTGTCAGCAGTCGTTCGCGGGGGGTCGCCACAGATACGCAGTATTTT
CVSSRSRGVATDTQYF
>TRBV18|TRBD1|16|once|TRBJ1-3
TGTGCCAGCTCCCCGGGACAGGGAAGCTCTGGAAACACCATATATTTT
CASSPGQGSSGNTIYF
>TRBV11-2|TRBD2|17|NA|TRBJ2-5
TGTGCCAGCAGCTTAGATAGGACTAGCGGGAGGGAGAAGACCCAGTACTTC
CASSLDRTSGREKTQYF
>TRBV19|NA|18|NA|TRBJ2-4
TGTGCCAGTAGTATCCCCACCGGGCGGGGACCGGCCAAAAACATTCAGTACTTC
CASSIPTGRGPAKNIQYF
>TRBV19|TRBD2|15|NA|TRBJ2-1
TGTGCCAGTAGTGTAGCGGGAGTTTTTTTCCATGAGCAGTTCTTC
CASSVAGVFFHEQFF
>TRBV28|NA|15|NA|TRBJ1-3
TGTGCCAGCAGTTTGCAGCGAAGCTCTGGAAACACCATATATTTT
CASSLQRSSGNTIYF
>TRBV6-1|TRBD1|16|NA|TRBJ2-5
TGTGCCAGCAGTGAAGCGGAGGGACAGGGAGGAGAGACCCAGTACTTC
CASSEAEGQGGETQYF
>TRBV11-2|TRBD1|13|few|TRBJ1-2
TGTGCCAGCAGTCCCGGACAGGACTATGGCTACACCTTC
CASSPGQDYGYTF
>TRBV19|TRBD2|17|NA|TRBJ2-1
TGTGCCAGTAGTTCCGGGACTAGCGGGAGACGGCACAATGAGCAGTTCTTC
CASSSGTSGRRHNEQFF
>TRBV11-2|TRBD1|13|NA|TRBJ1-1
TGTGCCAGCAGCTTAGCCCGGGACAGGGAAGCTTTCTTT
CASSLARDREAFF
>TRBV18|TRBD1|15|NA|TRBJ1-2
TGTGCCAGCTCATTCCCGGACAGGGGGCCCTATGGCTACACCTTC
CASSFPDRGPYGYTF
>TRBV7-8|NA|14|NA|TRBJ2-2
TGTGCCAGCAGCAGCACAGGGAGGGCCGGGGAGCTGTTTTTT
CASSSTGRAGELFF
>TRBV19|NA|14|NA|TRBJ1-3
TGTGCCAGTACCCGAGGGGGATCTGGAAACACCATATATTTT
CASTRGGSGNTIYF
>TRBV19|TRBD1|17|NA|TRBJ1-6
TGTGCCAGTAGTACTGGGACAGCCCTCGGTGCCTATTCACCCCTCCACTTT
CASSTGTALGAYSPLHF
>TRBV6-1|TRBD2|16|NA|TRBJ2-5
TGTGCCAGCAGTGAGGAATCTAGCGGGAGAAGAGAGACCCAGTACTTC
CASSEESSGRRETQYF
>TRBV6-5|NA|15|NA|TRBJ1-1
TGTGCCAGCAGTTACTCGAATTACGCGCGAGGGGAAGCTTTCTTT
CASSYSNYARGEAFF
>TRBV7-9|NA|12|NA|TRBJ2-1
TGTGCCAGCGCGGGCTCCTACAATGAGCAGTTCTTC
CASAGSYNEQFF
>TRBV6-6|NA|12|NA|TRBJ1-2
TGTGCCAGCACCGAGGCGGACTATGGCTACACCTTC
CASTEADYGYTF
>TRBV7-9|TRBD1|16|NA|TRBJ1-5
TGTGCCAGCAGCCTTAGTTCTGGACAGGGTCCTCAGCCCCAGCATTTT
CASSLSSGQGPQPQHF
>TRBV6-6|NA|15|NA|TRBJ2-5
TGTGCCAGCAGTTACTCGACCTTACCGGGGGAGACCCAGTACTTC
CASSYSTLPGETQYF
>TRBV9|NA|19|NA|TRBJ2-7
TGTGCCAGCAGCGCTCACTTCTCACCCCCCGGCAGGCCACCCTACGAGCAGTACTTC
CASSAHFSPPGRPPYEQYF
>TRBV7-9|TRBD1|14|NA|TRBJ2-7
TGTGCCAGCAGCTCAGGGGGCTTGAGGTATGAGCAGTACTTC
CASSSGGLRYEQYF
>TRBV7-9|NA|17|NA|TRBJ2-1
TGTGCCAGCAGCTTAGTGTTAGAGCGGTACAGCGGAGGGGAGCAGTTCTTC
CASSLVLERYSGGEQFF
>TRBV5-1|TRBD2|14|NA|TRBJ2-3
TGCGCCAGCGGTGATGCGGGAGGGTCAGATACGCAGTATTTT
CASGDAGGSDTQYF
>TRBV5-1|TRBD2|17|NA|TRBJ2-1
TGCGCCAGCAGCTTGAGTCCACTGGCGGGAGGGGTCAATGAGCAGTTCTTC
CASSLSPLAGGVNEQFF
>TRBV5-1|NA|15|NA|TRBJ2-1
TGCGCCAGCAGCTTACGGACGGGAGTCAACAATGAGCAGTTCTTC
CASSLRTGVNNEQFF
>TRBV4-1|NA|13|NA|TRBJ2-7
TGCGCCAGCAGGGGATTACAGGGCCACGAGCAGTACTTC
CASRGLQGHEQYF
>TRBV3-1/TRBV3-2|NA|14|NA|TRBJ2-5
TGTGCCAGCAGCCAAGAACCGGGAATCGGGACCCAGTACTTC
CASSQEPGIGTQYF
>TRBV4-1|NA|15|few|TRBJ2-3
TGCGCCAGCGGCAAGGGATTTTCTGAGGGAGATACGCAGTATTTT
CASGKGFSEGDTQYF
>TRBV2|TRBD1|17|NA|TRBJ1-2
TGTGCCAGCAGTAAGACGGGACAGGCAGTGGTCGGTCATGGCTACACCTTC
CASSKTGQAVVGHGYTF
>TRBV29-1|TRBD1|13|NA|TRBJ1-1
TGCAGCGCCACGACAGGGCTTAACACTGAAGCTTTCTTT
CSATTGLNTEAFF
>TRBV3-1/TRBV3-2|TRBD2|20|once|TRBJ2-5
TGTGCCAGCAGCCAAGACCCATTCCCGACTAGCGGGAGAGGGGTGGAGACCCAGTACTTC
CASSQDPFPTSGRGVETQYF
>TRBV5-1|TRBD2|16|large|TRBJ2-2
TGCGCCAGCAGCTTGGGGTCGGGAGGGCCCTTCGGGGAGCTGTTTTTT
CASSLGSGGPFGELFF
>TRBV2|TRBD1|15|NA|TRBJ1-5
TGTGCCAGCACCCGACAGGGGAAGGGCAATCAGCCCCAGCATTTT
CASTRQGKGNQPQHF
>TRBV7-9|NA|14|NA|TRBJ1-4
TGTGCCGTCAACCCCGGACAGCACAATGAAAAACTGTTTTTT
CAVNPGQHNEKLFF
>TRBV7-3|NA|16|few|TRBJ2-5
TGTGCCAGCAGCTCCGGCCAGCCCGGGAGTGTGGAGACCCAGTACTTC
CASSSGQPGSVETQYF
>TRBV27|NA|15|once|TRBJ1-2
TGTGCCAGCAGTTTATCCGGACAGAACCTAAATGGCTACACCTTC
CASSLSGQNLNGYTF
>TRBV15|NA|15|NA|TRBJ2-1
TGTGCCACCAGCCCCCAGGGACACCCTTACAATGAGCAGTTCTTC
CATSPQGHPYNEQFF
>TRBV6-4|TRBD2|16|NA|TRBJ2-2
TGTGCCAGCAGTGACTCGGCGGGGGGGGAAACCGGGGAGCTGTTTTTT
CASSDSAGGETGELFF
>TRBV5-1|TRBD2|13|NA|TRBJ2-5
TGCGCCAGCACAACTAGCGGAGAAGAGACCCAGTACTTC
CASTTSGEETQYF
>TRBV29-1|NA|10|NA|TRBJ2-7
TGCAGCGTCCGGGTCGACGAGCAGTACTTC
CSVRVDEQYF
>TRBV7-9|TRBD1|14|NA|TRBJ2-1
TGTGCCAGCAGCCCCAGGGGGAGCACAACCTGGCAGTTCTTC
CASSPRGSTTWQFF
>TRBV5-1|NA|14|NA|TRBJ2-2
TGCGCCAGCAGCGCCAAGACTAGCACCGGGGAGCTGTTTTTT
CASSAKTSTGELFF
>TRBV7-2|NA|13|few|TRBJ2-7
TGTGCCAGCAGCCCTGACCGCCAGCGGGAGCAGTACTTC
CASSPDRQREQYF
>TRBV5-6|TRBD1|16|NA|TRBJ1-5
TGTGCCAGCAGCTTCGGGACAGGTAATAGCAATCAGCCCCAGCATTTT
CASSFGTGNSNQPQHF
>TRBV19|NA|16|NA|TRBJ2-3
TGTGCCAGTACCCCAGGATTGAGCGGCCCCACAGATACGCAGTATTTT
CASTPGLSGPTDTQYF